This T cell receptor beta chain was captured by sequencing in a study of blood T cell repertoires in COVID-19. The method was immunoSEQ multiplex PCR; TCRdb's version includes in-frame clones alone and lacks a portion of them. The sample has about 140,000 clones, under 80% seen once; the top ten hold less than 15%. Trimming pared 8 bases from V and 7 bases from J, leaving 20 bases between. The CDR3 length is 14 residues. CDR1 ENHRY and CDR2 SYGVKD come from the germline V gene. The gene calls are TRBV10-3 and TRBJ1-2, with D unclear. The sequenced material came from peripheral blood. This sequence originates from a man older than 75 with acute or convalescent COVID-19. The CDR3 sequence is CAIQPSSGKVGYTF. Here the CDR3 DNA reads TGTGCCATCCAACCCTCCTCGGGAAAAGTTGGCTACACCTTC.